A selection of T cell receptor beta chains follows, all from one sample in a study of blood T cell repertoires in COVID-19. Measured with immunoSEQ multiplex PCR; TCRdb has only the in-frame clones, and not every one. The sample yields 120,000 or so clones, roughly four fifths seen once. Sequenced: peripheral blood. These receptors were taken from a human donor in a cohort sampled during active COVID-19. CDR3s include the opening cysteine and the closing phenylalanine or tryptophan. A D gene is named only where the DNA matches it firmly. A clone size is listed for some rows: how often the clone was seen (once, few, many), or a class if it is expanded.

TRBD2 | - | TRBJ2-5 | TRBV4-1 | CASSRTTSEGSGTQYF | TGCGCCAGCAGCCGAACGACTAGCGAAGGGAGTGGGACCCAGTACTTC
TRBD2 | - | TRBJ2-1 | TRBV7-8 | CASSLSSGTYNEQFF | TGTGCCAGCAGCTTGTCTAGCGGGACCTACAATGAGCAGTTCTTC
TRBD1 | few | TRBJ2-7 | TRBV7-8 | CASSRGTGSDEQYF | TGTGCCAGCAGCCGCGGGACAGGGAGCGACGAGCAGTACTTC
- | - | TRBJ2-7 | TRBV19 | CASSQTPAYEQYF | TGTGCCAGTAGCCAGACACCTGCCTACGAGCAGTACTTC
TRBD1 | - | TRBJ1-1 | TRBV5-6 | CASSLRTVGTVGLNTEAFF | TGTGCCAGCAGCTTGCGGACCGTGGGGACAGTTGGGCTGAACACTGAAGCTTTCTTT
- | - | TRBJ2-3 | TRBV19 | CASSTTRGALTDTQYF | TGTGCCAGTAGTACCACCCGGGGGGCCCTCACAGATACGCAGTATTTT
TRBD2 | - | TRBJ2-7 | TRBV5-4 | CASSPTGLAGTVSYEQYF | TGTGCCAGCAGCCCGACGGGACTAGCGGGAACCGTCTCCTACGAGCAGTACTTC
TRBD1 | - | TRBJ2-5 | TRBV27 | CASSLGAGGGWETQYF | TGTGCCAGCAGTTTAGGCGCAGGGGGTGGTTGGGAGACCCAGTACTTC
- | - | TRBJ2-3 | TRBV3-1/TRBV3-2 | CASSQDTAVPGRGTDTQYF | TGTGCCAGCAGCCAAGATACGGCGGTTCCTGGTCGGGGCACAGATACGCAGTATTTT
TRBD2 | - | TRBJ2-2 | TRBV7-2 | CASSSTSGATTGELFF | TGTGCCAGCAGCTCCACTAGCGGGGCGACCACCGGGGAGCTGTTTTTT
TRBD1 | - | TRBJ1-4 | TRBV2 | CAIRPPGGNEKLFF | TGTGCCATTAGACCGCCAGGGGGGAATGAAAAACTGTTTTTT
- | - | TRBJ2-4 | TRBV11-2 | CASSLVGGGPENIQYF | TGTGCCAGCAGCTTAGTTGGAGGGGGCCCGGAAAACATTCAGTACTTC
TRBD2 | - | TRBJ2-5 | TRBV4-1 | CASSQGPETGLAGFETQYF | TGCGCCAGCAGCCAAGGGCCCGAGACCGGGCTAGCGGGGTTCGAGACCCAGTACTTC
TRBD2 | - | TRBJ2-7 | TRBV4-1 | CASSQESSLAGAYEQYF | TGCGCCAGCAGCCAAGAAAGCTCCCTAGCGGGGGCCTACGAGCAGTACTTC
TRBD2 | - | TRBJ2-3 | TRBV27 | CASSAPTSGEGDTQYF | TGTGCCAGCAGTGCCCCGACTAGCGGGGAAGGAGATACGCAGTATTTT
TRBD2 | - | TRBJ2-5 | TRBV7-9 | CASSLAGGKETQYF | TGTGCCAGCAGCTTGGCGGGGGGGAAAGAGACCCAGTACTTC
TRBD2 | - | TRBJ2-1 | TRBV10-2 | CASSESASGGAGLYNEQFF | TGCGCCAGCAGTGAGAGCGCGAGCGGGGGGGCCGGGCTCTACAATGAGCAGTTCTTC
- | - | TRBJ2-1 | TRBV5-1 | CASSSVTGTSNEQFF | TGCGCCAGCAGCTCCGTCACCGGGACTTCGAATGAGCAGTTCTTC
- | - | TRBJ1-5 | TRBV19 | CASRPGQPQIYQPQHF | TGTGCCAGCCGACCCGGACAGCCACAGATCTATCAGCCCCAGCATTTT